This T cell receptor (beta chain) is from a study of CD8+ T cells in alopecia areata. The authors extracted RNA and reverse transcribed it into cDNA as the sequencing template. The assay was immunoSEQ multiplex PCR, and TCRdb's table has in-frame clones only and misses some. The table shows under 65,000 clones, with around 40% occurring only once. The V end was cut by 1 base, the J end by 8 bases, with 24 bases between. The CDR3 sequence is 18 residues long. CDR1 is LGHNA, CDR2 YSLEER, per germline. This clonotype was obtained from a human donor with alopecia areata. The source material was NKG2D-low CD8+ T cells sorted from blood. This chain connects TRBV4-3 to TRBJ2-1; the D gene is possibly TRBD2 (6 bases). In DNA form, the CDR3 reads TGCGCCAGCAGCCAAGGGCCCCCGGCGGCGGGAAAGGGGTATGAGCAGTTCTTC. It encodes CASSQGPPAAGKGYEQFF.